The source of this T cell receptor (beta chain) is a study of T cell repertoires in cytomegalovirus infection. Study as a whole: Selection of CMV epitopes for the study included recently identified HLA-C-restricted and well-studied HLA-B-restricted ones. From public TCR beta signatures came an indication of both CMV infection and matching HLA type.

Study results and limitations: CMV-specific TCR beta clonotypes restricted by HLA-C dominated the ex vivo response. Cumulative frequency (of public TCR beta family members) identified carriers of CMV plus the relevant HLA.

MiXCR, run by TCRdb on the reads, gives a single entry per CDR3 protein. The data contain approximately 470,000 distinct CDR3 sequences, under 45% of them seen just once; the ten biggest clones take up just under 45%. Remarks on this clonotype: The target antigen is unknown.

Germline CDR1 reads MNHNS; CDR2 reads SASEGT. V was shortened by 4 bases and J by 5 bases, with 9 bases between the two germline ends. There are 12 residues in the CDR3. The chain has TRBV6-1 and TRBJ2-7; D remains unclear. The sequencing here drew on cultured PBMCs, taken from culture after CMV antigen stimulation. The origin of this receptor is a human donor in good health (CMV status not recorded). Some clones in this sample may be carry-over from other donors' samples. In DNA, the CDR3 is TGTGCCAGCAGTGCCATCGTGGACGAGCAGTACTTC. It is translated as CASSAIVDEQYF.